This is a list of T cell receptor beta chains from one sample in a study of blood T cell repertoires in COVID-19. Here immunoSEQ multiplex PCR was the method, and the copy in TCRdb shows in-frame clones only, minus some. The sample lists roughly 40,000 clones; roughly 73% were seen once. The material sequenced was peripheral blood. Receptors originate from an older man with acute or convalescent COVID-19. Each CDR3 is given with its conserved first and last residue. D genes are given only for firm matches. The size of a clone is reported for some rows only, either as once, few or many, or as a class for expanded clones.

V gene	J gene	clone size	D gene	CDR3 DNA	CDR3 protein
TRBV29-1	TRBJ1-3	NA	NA	TGCAGCGTTGGGACTGGTGGAAACACCATATATTTT	CSVGTGGNTIYF
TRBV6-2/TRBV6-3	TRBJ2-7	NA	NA	TGTGCCAGCAGTTACTCCGGACAGATACTCCGCGAGCAGTACTTC	CASSYSGQILREQYF
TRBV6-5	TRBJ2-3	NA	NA	TGTGCCAGCAGACCCGGAGCTAGCGCAGATACGCAGTATTTT	CASRPGASADTQYF
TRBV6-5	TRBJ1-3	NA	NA	TGTGCCAGCAGGACAGGCTCTGGAAACACCATATATTTT	CASRTGSGNTIYF
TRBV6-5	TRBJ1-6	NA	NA	TGTGCCAGCAGTTACCGGGCGGGCTCACCCCTCCACTTT	CASSYRAGSPLHF
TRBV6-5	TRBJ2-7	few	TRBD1	TGTGCCAGCAGTTCCACAGGGGGCGGCGAGCAGTACTTC	CASSSTGGGEQYF
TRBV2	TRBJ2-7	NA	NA	TGTGCCAGCAGCACCGGGACTGTCCGCCACGAGCAGTACTTC	CASSTGTVRHEQYF
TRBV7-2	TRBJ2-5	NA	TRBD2	TGTGCCAGCAGCCCTTTAAAGCTAGCGGGACAAGAGACCCAGTACTTC	CASSPLKLAGQETQYF
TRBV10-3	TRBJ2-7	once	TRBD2	TGTGCCATCAGTGCTAGCGGGAAGGGGTACGAGCAGTACTTC	CAISASGKGYEQYF
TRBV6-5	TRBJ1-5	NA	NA	TGTGCCACCTCTCATTTTAGGGGACCCCAGCATTTT	CATSHFRGPQHF
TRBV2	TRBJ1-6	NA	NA	TGTGCCAGCAAACAAAATAATTCACCCCTCCACTTT	CASKQNNSPLHF
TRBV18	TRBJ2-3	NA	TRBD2	TGTGCCAGCTCACCGGCTAGCGGGAGTGAATTAGATACGCAGTATTTT	CASSPASGSELDTQYF
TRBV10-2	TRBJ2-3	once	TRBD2	TGCGCCAGCAGCGGGGGGCTAGCGGGAAGAGATACGCAGTATTTT	CASSGGLAGRDTQYF
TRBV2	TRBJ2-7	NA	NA	TGTGCCAGCAGTGCCCAGGGCGGCTACGAGCAGTACTTC	CASSAQGGYEQYF
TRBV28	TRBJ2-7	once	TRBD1	TGTGCCAGCAGTATTAACACAATCGGACAGGGACTCTACGAGCAGTACTTC	CASSINTIGQGLYEQYF
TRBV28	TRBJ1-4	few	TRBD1	TGTGCCAGCAGATTGACCTCCTGGGGACAGGGGGATGAAAAACTGTTTTTT	CASRLTSWGQGDEKLFF
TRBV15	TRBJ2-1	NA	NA	TGTGCCACCAGCAGAGATAAACCCAGCGCTCCCTACAATGAGCAGTTCTTC	CATSRDKPSAPYNEQFF
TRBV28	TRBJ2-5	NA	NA	TGTGCCAGCAGTCGGGGCGGAGGGGGCGCGCAGACCCAGTACTTC	CASSRGGGGAQTQYF
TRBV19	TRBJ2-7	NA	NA	TGTGCCAGTAGTAAACTCGTCCGGGAAGGTGAGCAGTACTTC	CASSKLVREGEQYF
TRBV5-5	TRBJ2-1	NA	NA	TGTGCCAGCAGCTTGGTCCAGGGTGCATACAATGAGCAGTTCTTC	CASSLVQGAYNEQFF
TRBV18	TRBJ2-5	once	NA	TGTGCCAGCTCACCACGGGGAGGAGTTGGGAGAGAGACCCAGTACTTC	CASSPRGGVGRETQYF
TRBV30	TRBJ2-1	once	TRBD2	TGTGCCTGGAGTGGGGGACTAGCGGGAGAGCAGTTCTTC	CAWSGGLAGEQFF
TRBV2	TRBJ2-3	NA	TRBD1	TGTGCCAGCAGCGATGAAGGGACAGGGAGAAATACGCAGTATTTT	CASSDEGTGRNTQYF
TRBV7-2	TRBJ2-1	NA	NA	TGTGCCAGCAGCTCGACAGGATCTCACAATGAGCAGTTCTTC	CASSSTGSHNEQFF
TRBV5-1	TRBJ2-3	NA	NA	TGCGCCAGCAGCCCCGCCGGGACTGCCTCCCAGGGCACAGATACGCAGTATTTT	CASSPAGTASQGTDTQYF
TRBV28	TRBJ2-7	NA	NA	TGTGCCAGCAGTTTGGGCCAGGGTGGCGAGCAGTACTTC	CASSLGQGGEQYF
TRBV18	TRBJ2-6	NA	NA	TGTGCCAGCTCACCGACATTGTCCTCTGGGGCCAACGTCCTGACTTTC	CASSPTLSSGANVLTF
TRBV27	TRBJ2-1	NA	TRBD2	TGTGCCAGCAGTCGGGGACTAGCGGGAGGCAATGAGCAGTTCTTC	CASSRGLAGGNEQFF
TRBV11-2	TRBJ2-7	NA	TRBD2	TGTGCCAGCAGCCCTCTTCAGACTAGCGGAGCCTACGAGCAGTACTTC	CASSPLQTSGAYEQYF
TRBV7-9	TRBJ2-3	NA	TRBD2	TGTGCCAGCAGCTTAGTTGGGAGGGCCGACACAGATACGCAGTATTTT	CASSLVGRADTDTQYF
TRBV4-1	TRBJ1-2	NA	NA	TGCGCCAGCAGCCAAGTACAGGCGAACTATGGCTACACCTTC	CASSQVQANYGYTF
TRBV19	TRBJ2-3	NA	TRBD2	TGTGCCAGTAGTAGGACTAGCGGGGACACAGATACGCAGTATTTT	CASSRTSGDTDTQYF